In this sample, the clone carrying this T cell receptor beta chain turned up many times. From the 5' RACE reads, TCRdb called clonotypes with MiXCR, one entry per CDR3 protein. This sample has 60,000 to 90,000 distinct CDR3 sequences, with around 7.8% found just once. The data are from a study of spatial heterogeneity in lung cancer. Described time point: sample taken at primary tumor resection. The donors comprised 60 to 80 untreated early-stage non-small cell lung cancer patients. The input material, whole RNA from tumor, nontumor lung or frozen PBMC, was sequenced unsorted. The CDR3 is made up of 14 amino acids. J lost 8 bases, V lost 6 bases, and 6 bases had no gene match.

V gene TRBV12-3 or TRBV12-4 combines with J gene TRBJ1-6; 8 bases are shared with TRBD1. The receptor comes from a male donor with early-stage non-small cell lung cancer. The source was PBMCs, collected at surgery. The CDR3 spells CASSQQGEYSPLHF. The CDR3 DNA follows: TGTGCCAGCAGCCAACAGGGGGAATATTCACCCCTCCACTTT.